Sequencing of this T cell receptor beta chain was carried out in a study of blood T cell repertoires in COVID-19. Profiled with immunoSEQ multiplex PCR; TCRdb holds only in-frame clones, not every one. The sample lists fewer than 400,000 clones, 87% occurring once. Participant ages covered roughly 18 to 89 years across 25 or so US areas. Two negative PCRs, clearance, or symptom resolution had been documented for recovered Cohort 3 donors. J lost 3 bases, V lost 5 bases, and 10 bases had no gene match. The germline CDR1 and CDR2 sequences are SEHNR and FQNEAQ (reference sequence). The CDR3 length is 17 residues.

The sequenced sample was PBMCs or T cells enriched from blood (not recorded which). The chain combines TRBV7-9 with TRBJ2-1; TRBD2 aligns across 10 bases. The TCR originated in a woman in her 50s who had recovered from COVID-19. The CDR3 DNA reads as TGTGCCAGCAGCCAGAGGGCTAGCGGGGGCCTCTACAATGAGCAGTTCTTC. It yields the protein CASSQRASGGLYNEQFF.